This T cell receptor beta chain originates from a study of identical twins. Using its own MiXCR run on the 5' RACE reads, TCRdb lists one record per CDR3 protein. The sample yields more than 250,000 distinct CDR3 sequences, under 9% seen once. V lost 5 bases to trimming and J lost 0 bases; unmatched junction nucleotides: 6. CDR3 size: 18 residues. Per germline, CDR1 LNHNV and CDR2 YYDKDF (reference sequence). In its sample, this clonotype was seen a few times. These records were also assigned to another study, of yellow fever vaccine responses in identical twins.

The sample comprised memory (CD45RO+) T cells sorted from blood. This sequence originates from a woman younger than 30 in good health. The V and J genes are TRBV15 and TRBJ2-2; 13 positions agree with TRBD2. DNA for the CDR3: TGTGCCACCAGCGACCCCGGACTAGCGGGAGCGAACACCGGGGAGCTGTTTTTT. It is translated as CATSDPGLAGANTGELFF.